These T cell receptor beta chains were read from a single sample in a study of T cells in Graves' hyperthyroidism and ophthalmopathy. One entry per CDR3 protein, called by TCRdb with MiXCR from the multiplex PCR reads. The table records about 360,000 distinct CDR3 sequences, 13% of them present only once. Sample: blood. Source of these receptors: a man between 25 and 39 years old with Graves' hyperthyroidism that later progressed to Graves' ophthalmopathy. CDR3s include the opening cysteine and the closing phenylalanine or tryptophan. Fields, in order: D gene, V gene, clone size, J gene, CDR3 protein, CDR3 DNA. D genes are given only for firm matches. Clone size is given for some rows only: seen once, a few or many times, or a class if the clone is expanded.

D gene: NA
V gene: TRBV4-1
clone size: few
J gene: TRBJ1-1
CDR3 protein: CASSQGLGYPEAFF
CDR3 DNA: TGCGCCAGCAGCCAAGGCTTGGGGTATCCTGAAGCTTTCTTT

D gene: TRBD1
V gene: TRBV5-1
clone size: many
J gene: TRBJ1-2
CDR3 protein: CASSLGQGRFGYTF
CDR3 DNA: TGCGCCAGCAGCCTGGGACAGGGGAGGTTTGGCTACACCTTC

D gene: NA
V gene: TRBV20-1
clone size: few
J gene: TRBJ1-2
CDR3 protein: CSARPSGAFSYGYTF
CDR3 DNA: TGCAGTGCTAGACCATCGGGGGCGTTTTCCTATGGCTACACCTTC

D gene: TRBD1
V gene: TRBV9
clone size: NA
J gene: TRBJ1-4
CDR3 protein: CASSPLWGGTENEKLFF
CDR3 DNA: TGTGCCAGCAGCCCCCTGTGGGGGGGGACAGAGAATGAAAAACTGTTTTTT

D gene: TRBD1
V gene: TRBV12-3/TRBV12-4
clone size: many
J gene: TRBJ1-2
CDR3 protein: CASSRGGGYGYTF
CDR3 DNA: TGTGCCAGCAGCCGAGGGGGCGGCTATGGCTACACCTTC

D gene: TRBD1
V gene: TRBV7-9
clone size: NA
J gene: TRBJ1-2
CDR3 protein: CASSPLGQGGSGYTF
CDR3 DNA: TGTGCCAGCAGCCCTCTAGGACAGGGAGGGAGTGGCTACACCTTC

D gene: TRBD1
V gene: TRBV24-1
clone size: few
J gene: TRBJ1-1
CDR3 protein: CATSDDDRAEAFF
CDR3 DNA: TGTGCCACCAGTGATGACGACAGGGCTGAAGCTTTCTTT

D gene: TRBD1
V gene: TRBV20-1
clone size: NA
J gene: TRBJ1-5
CDR3 protein: CSAREVGTAYSNQPQHF
CDR3 DNA: TGCAGTGCTAGAGAAGTTGGGACAGCTTATAGCAATCAGCCCCAGCATTTT

D gene: NA
V gene: TRBV6-2/TRBV6-3
clone size: many
J gene: TRBJ2-2
CDR3 protein: CASRRTAPGELFF
CDR3 DNA: TGTGCCAGCAGGAGGACTGCGCCCGGGGAGCTGTTTTTT

D gene: NA
V gene: TRBV27
clone size: many
J gene: TRBJ1-4
CDR3 protein: CASSFRGTNEKLFF
CDR3 DNA: TGTGCCAGCAGTTTCCGAGGGACTAATGAAAAACTGTTTTTT

D gene: NA
V gene: TRBV2
clone size: many
J gene: TRBJ2-5
CDR3 protein: CASSDPGGETQYF
CDR3 DNA: TGTGCCAGCAGTGATCCCGGCGGGGAGACCCAGTACTTC

D gene: TRBD2
V gene: TRBV28
clone size: many
J gene: TRBJ2-1
CDR3 protein: CASSGGGQYNEQFF
CDR3 DNA: TGTGCCAGCAGTGGGGGGGGTCAATACAATGAGCAGTTCTTC

D gene: NA
V gene: TRBV7-9
clone size: many
J gene: TRBJ2-3
CDR3 protein: CASSVTSYTDTQYF
CDR3 DNA: TGTGCCAGCAGCGTTACTAGCTACACAGATACGCAGTATTTT

D gene: TRBD1
V gene: TRBV11-3
clone size: NA
J gene: TRBJ1-2
CDR3 protein: CASSLVRTGGVDYGYTF
CDR3 DNA: TGTGCCAGCAGCTTGGTCCGGACAGGGGGCGTAGACTATGGCTACACCTTC

D gene: NA
V gene: TRBV12-5
clone size: many
J gene: TRBJ2-7
CDR3 protein: CASGLVSDAGGPARGEQYF
CDR3 DNA: TGTGCTAGTGGTTTGGTATCGGATGCGGGTGGCCCGGCGCGTGGGGAGCAGTACTTC

D gene: TRBD1
V gene: TRBV6-1
clone size: NA
J gene: TRBJ1-1
CDR3 protein: CASSISGGGGFEAFF
CDR3 DNA: TGTGCCAGCAGTATCTCAGGGGGCGGGGGTTTTGAAGCTTTCTTT

D gene: NA
V gene: TRBV18
clone size: many
J gene: TRBJ1-1
CDR3 protein: CASSPTVENTEAFF
CDR3 DNA: TGTGCCAGCTCACCTACCGTGGAGAACACTGAAGCTTTCTTT